This is a list of T cell receptor beta chains from one sample in a study of CD8+ T cells in alopecia areata. Profiled with immunoSEQ multiplex PCR; TCRdb holds only in-frame clones, not every one. The table lists around 100,000 clones, about 44% of them singletons, with roughly 18% in the top ten. Here the sequenced sample was CD8+ T cells sorted from blood, taken at week 24, from a patient treated with tofacitinib. These receptors were obtained from a human donor with alopecia areata. CDR3s include the opening cysteine and the closing phenylalanine or tryptophan. Fields, in order: D gene, J gene, V gene, clone size, CDR3 DNA, CDR3 protein. The D gene is left open where the match is weak. The size entry is marked missing in some rows and otherwise reads once, few, many or a size class.

-	TRBJ1-1	TRBV7-6	-	TGTGCCAGCAGCTCGGACAGATTCATGAACACTGAAGCTTTCTTT	CASSSDRFMNTEAFF
-	TRBJ2-3	TRBV25-1	once	TGTGCCAGCAGTGAATCGGGAGGGGGCGGAGATACGCAGTATTTT	CASSESGGGGDTQYF
TRBD1	TRBJ2-5	TRBV5-8	-	TGTGCCAGCAGCATCGAGACAGGGTCTCAAGAGACCCAGTACTTC	CASSIETGSQETQYF
-	TRBJ2-7	TRBV18	-	TGTGCCAGCTCTCCGGGGGTTAACGAGCAGTACTTC	CASSPGVNEQYF
TRBD2	TRBJ2-7	TRBV2	few	TGTGCCAGCAGTGTAAAAGCGGGAGTGGATAAGTACTTC	CASSVKAGVDKYF
-	TRBJ2-5	TRBV9	-	TGTGCCAGCAGCGTAGGGTATGGTGAGACCCAGTACTTC	CASSVGYGETQYF
TRBD1	TRBJ2-7	TRBV4-1	-	TGCGCCAGCAGCCAAGGGGGACAGGGGGCCTACGAGCAGTACTTC	CASSQGGQGAYEQYF
-	TRBJ1-2	TRBV11-1	-	TGTGCCAGCAGCTCGGGAAGGAGCCAGCGCTATGGCTACACCTTC	CASSSGRSQRYGYTF
TRBD2	TRBJ2-2	TRBV14	few	TGTGCCAGCAGCCCACCTAGCGGGCGTACCGGGGAGCTGTTTTTT	CASSPPSGRTGELFF
-	TRBJ2-7	TRBV29-1	few	TGCAGCGTTGTTACCGGGAACTCCTACGAGCAGTACTTC	CSVVTGNSYEQYF
TRBD2	TRBJ2-7	TRBV15	once	TGTGCCACCAGCATGAGCGGGAGGGCCGGGTACGAGCAGTACTTC	CATSMSGRAGYEQYF
-	TRBJ2-7	TRBV27	-	TGTGCCAGCAGTCTTCGGGCATCCTACGAGCAGTACTTC	CASSLRASYEQYF
-	TRBJ1-2	TRBV13	-	TGTGCCAGCAGCCATCTGCGGGTGAACTATGGCTACACCTTC	CASSHLRVNYGYTF
TRBD2	TRBJ2-3	TRBV7-9	-	TGTGCCAGCAGCTTATTTGGGACTAGCGGGAGTGTAGATACGCAGTATTTT	CASSLFGTSGSVDTQYF
TRBD1	TRBJ2-7	TRBV5-6	-	TGTGCCAGCAGCCGATGGGACAGACCAAAACCCTACGAGCAGTACTTC	CASSRWDRPKPYEQYF
-	TRBJ2-5	TRBV9	once	TGTGCCAGCAGTCGAGTGTACCAAGAGACCCAGTACTTC	CASSRVYQETQYF
-	TRBJ1-1	TRBV28	-	TGTGCCAGTCATGCGGGACTCCTTCGGGCCGAAGCTTTCTTT	CASHAGLLRAEAFF
-	TRBJ1-1	TRBV29-1	few	TGCAGCGTTGACGGGTTCAACACTGAAGCTTTCTTT	CSVDGFNTEAFF
-	TRBJ2-7	TRBV13	-	TGTGCCAGCAGCTTACAGGGGCACCTCCTCGAGCAGTACTTC	CASSLQGHLLEQYF
-	TRBJ2-5	TRBV15	-	TGTGCCACCAGCCGATTAGGGGATGGCCGAGAGACCCAGTACTTC	CATSRLGDGRETQYF
-	TRBJ2-7	TRBV30	few	TGTGCCTGGAGTCGGGGTGGGCTCGACGAGCAGTACTTC	CAWSRGGLDEQYF
-	TRBJ2-1	TRBV30	few	TGTGCCTGGACTAATAGAGACAATTTTGAGCAGTTCTTC	CAWTNRDNFEQFF
TRBD1	TRBJ2-7	TRBV5-1	-	TGCGCCAGCAGTCCCCGGGACAGGGACGGGAGCGAGCAGTACTTC	CASSPRDRDGSEQYF
TRBD1	TRBJ1-2	TRBV9	once	TGTGCCAGCACCCCAGGGGGGTCGCTAGACTATGGCTACACCTTC	CASTPGGSLDYGYTF
TRBD2	TRBJ2-1	TRBV29-1	-	TGCAGCGTTGAAGGGACTAGCGGGCCGTCCTACAATGAGCAGTTCTTC	CSVEGTSGPSYNEQFF
-	TRBJ2-7	TRBV2	few	TGTGCCAGCAGTGCGAGCGGGTTATCCTCCTACGAGCAGTACTTC	CASSASGLSSYEQYF
TRBD1	TRBJ2-7	TRBV7-2	-	TGTGCCAGCAGCGATTCGGGACAGGGTTTCCCCTACGAGCAGTACTTC	CASSDSGQGFPYEQYF
-	TRBJ1-2	TRBV12-5	-	TGTGCTAGTGGTTTCGGGGGAATTGATGGCTACACCTTC	CASGFGGIDGYTF
-	TRBJ2-7	TRBV11-1	-	TGTGCCAGCAGCCAAACCGTCTACGAGCAGTACTTC	CASSQTVYEQYF
TRBD1	TRBJ2-1	TRBV6-1	-	TGTGCCAGCTGGGGAAGGGGGCTGAATGAGCAGTTCTTC	CASWGRGLNEQFF
-	TRBJ2-5	TRBV7-8	few	TGTGCCAGCAGCTTAAATCCGGGAGAAGAGACCCAGTACTTC	CASSLNPGEETQYF
TRBD1	TRBJ1-4	TRBV7-9	-	TGTGCCAGCAGCGTGACGGGACAGGGGGATGAAAAACTGTTTTTT	CASSVTGQGDEKLFF
-	TRBJ2-1	TRBV4-1	-	TGCGCCAGCAGCCAAACGGCCTATGAGCAGTTCTTC	CASSQTAYEQFF
TRBD2	TRBJ2-7	TRBV2	few	TGTGCCGCACGGGGCGGGAGCCACGAGCAGTACTTC	CAARGGSHEQYF
-	TRBJ1-1	TRBV6-6	many	TGTGCCAGCAGTTACTCGACGGTGAACACTGAAGCTTTCTTT	CASSYSTVNTEAFF
-	TRBJ2-5	TRBV15	-	TGTGCCACCAGCAGACAAGACGGTCGGCAAGAGACCCAGTACTTC	CATSRQDGRQETQYF